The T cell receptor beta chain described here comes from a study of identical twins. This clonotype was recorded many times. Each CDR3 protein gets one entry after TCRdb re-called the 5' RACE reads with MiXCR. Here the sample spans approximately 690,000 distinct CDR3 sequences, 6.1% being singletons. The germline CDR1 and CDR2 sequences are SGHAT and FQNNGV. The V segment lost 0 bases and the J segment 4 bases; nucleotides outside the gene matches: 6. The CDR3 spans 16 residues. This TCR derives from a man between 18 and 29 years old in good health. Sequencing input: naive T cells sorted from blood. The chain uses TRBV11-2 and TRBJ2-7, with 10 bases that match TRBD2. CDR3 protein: CASSLDVGTSAYEQYF. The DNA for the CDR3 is TGTGCCAGCAGCTTAGATGTCGGGACTAGCGCGTACGAGCAGTACTTC.